The rows below give T cell receptor beta chains drawn from one sample of a study of blood T cell repertoires in COVID-19. The assay was immunoSEQ multiplex PCR, and TCRdb's table has in-frame clones only and misses some. The sample gives around 360,000 clones, roughly 90% of which show up once; 2.5% to 3.5% is in the top ten. Sequenced material: PBMCs or T cells enriched from blood (not recorded which). Source of these receptors: a woman in her twenties or thirties who had recovered from COVID-19. Both conserved end residues are part of each CDR3. The D gene is left open where the match is weak. The listing skips clone size in some rows; elsewhere it reads once, few, many or a size class.

V gene: TRBV7-2; J gene: TRBJ2-2; D gene: TRBD1; clone size: few; CDR3 DNA: TGTGCCAGCAATAAACAGGGGATCGGGGAGCTGTTTTTT; CDR3 protein: CASNKQGIGELFF
V gene: TRBV5-6; J gene: TRBJ1-6; D gene: TRBD1; clone size: -; CDR3 DNA: TGTGCCAGCAGCCGGGACAGGGGTGGCTCACCCCTCCACTTT; CDR3 protein: CASSRDRGGSPLHF
V gene: TRBV6-5; J gene: TRBJ1-4; D gene: -; clone size: -; CDR3 DNA: TGTGCCAGCAAACGAGGGGGGGACGGGGTTGAAAAACTGTTTTTT; CDR3 protein: CASKRGGDGVEKLFF
V gene: TRBV5-5; J gene: TRBJ1-3; D gene: -; clone size: -; CDR3 DNA: TGTGCCAGCAGCTTGGGCGTTGATCGGGACACCATATATTTT; CDR3 protein: CASSLGVDRDTIYF
V gene: TRBV9; J gene: TRBJ1-4; D gene: -; clone size: once; CDR3 DNA: TGTGCCAGCAGCGTAGCTCGGGGAGTTAATGAAAAACTGTTTTTT; CDR3 protein: CASSVARGVNEKLFF
V gene: TRBV2; J gene: TRBJ2-1; D gene: TRBD1; clone size: -; CDR3 DNA: TGTGCCAGCAGTGGAAGACCGGGACAGGGGGCGTACAATGAGCAGTTCTTC; CDR3 protein: CASSGRPGQGAYNEQFF
V gene: TRBV2; J gene: TRBJ2-1; D gene: TRBD2; clone size: -; CDR3 DNA: TGTGCCAGCAGCCAAACTAGCGGTTTTTACAATGAGCAGTTCTTC; CDR3 protein: CASSQTSGFYNEQFF
V gene: TRBV12-3/TRBV12-4; J gene: TRBJ1-5; D gene: -; clone size: once; CDR3 DNA: TGTGCCAGCAGTTTCTTTACAGGTCCCCAGCATTTT; CDR3 protein: CASSFFTGPQHF
V gene: TRBV4-1; J gene: TRBJ2-7; D gene: -; clone size: -; CDR3 DNA: TGCGCCAGCAGCCAAGATGGGGCAGGGGCGGACGAGCAGTACTTC; CDR3 protein: CASSQDGAGADEQYF
V gene: TRBV5-1; J gene: TRBJ2-1; D gene: TRBD2; clone size: -; CDR3 DNA: TGCGCCAGCAGCCAGACTAGCGGGGGGAGAGATGAGCAGTTCTTC; CDR3 protein: CASSQTSGGRDEQFF
V gene: TRBV7-9; J gene: TRBJ1-5; D gene: -; clone size: -; CDR3 DNA: TGTGCCAGCAGCCCGGCGGGTAGCAATCAGCCCCAGCATTTT; CDR3 protein: CASSPAGSNQPQHF
V gene: TRBV25-1; J gene: TRBJ1-4; D gene: -; clone size: -; CDR3 DNA: TGTGCCAGCATGTCAGGGGTTGTTGAAAAACTGTTTTTT; CDR3 protein: CASMSGVVEKLFF
V gene: TRBV7-9; J gene: TRBJ2-1; D gene: TRBD2; clone size: once; CDR3 DNA: TGTGCCAGCAGCTCCTCGGGCGGGGGGGTATACAATGAGCAGTTCTTC; CDR3 protein: CASSSSGGGVYNEQFF
V gene: TRBV24-1; J gene: TRBJ1-5; D gene: TRBD1; clone size: few; CDR3 DNA: TGTGCCACCAGCGTAGACAGGGTAGACACTCAGCCCCAGCATTTT; CDR3 protein: CATSVDRVDTQPQHF
V gene: TRBV12-5; J gene: TRBJ1-6; D gene: TRBD1; clone size: -; CDR3 DNA: TGTGCTAGTGGTTTGGTACTAGGACAGGGCCCCTATAATTCACCCCTCCACTTT; CDR3 protein: CASGLVLGQGPYNSPLHF
V gene: TRBV14; J gene: TRBJ2-2; D gene: -; clone size: -; CDR3 DNA: TGTGCCAGCAGCCATCTTAGCGGCAGGAGATCCGGGGAGCTGTTTTTT; CDR3 protein: CASSHLSGRRSGELFF
V gene: TRBV5-1; J gene: TRBJ2-2; D gene: -; clone size: -; CDR3 DNA: TGCGCCAGCACTGAACAATCCTCGAACACCGGGGAGCTGTTTTTT; CDR3 protein: CASTEQSSNTGELFF
V gene: TRBV28; J gene: TRBJ2-7; D gene: -; clone size: -; CDR3 DNA: TGTGCCAGCAGTTCCCCGGGCCGGGGTACCTACGAGCAGTACTTC; CDR3 protein: CASSSPGRGTYEQYF
V gene: TRBV7-8; J gene: TRBJ1-1; D gene: TRBD1; clone size: -; CDR3 DNA: TGTGCCAGCAGCCCCAGGGGGCAGAACACTGAAGCTTTCTTT; CDR3 protein: CASSPRGQNTEAFF
V gene: TRBV19; J gene: TRBJ2-7; D gene: TRBD1; clone size: -; CDR3 DNA: TGTGCCAGTAGTATCGCAACAGGGGGGTTCTACGAGCAGTACTTC; CDR3 protein: CASSIATGGFYEQYF
V gene: TRBV7-9; J gene: TRBJ2-7; D gene: -; clone size: -; CDR3 DNA: TGTGCCAGCAGCCTGGAGGGGCCGGCATCCTACGAGCAGTACTTC; CDR3 protein: CASSLEGPASYEQYF
V gene: TRBV5-1; J gene: TRBJ1-1; D gene: -; clone size: -; CDR3 DNA: TGCGCCAGCAGCTTGGGACGGAGTGACACTGAAGCTTTCTTT; CDR3 protein: CASSLGRSDTEAFF
V gene: TRBV15; J gene: TRBJ2-5; D gene: -; clone size: -; CDR3 DNA: TGTGCCACCAGCAGACTCCAGGCGGCGCGGGGGCCACAAGAGACCCAGTACTTC; CDR3 protein: CATSRLQAARGPQETQYF
V gene: TRBV18; J gene: TRBJ1-5; D gene: -; clone size: -; CDR3 DNA: TGTGCCAGCTCACCCAGTTTGGGGGCCGGGCAGCCCCAGCATTTT; CDR3 protein: CASSPSLGAGQPQHF
V gene: TRBV3-1/TRBV3-2; J gene: TRBJ2-1; D gene: TRBD2; clone size: -; CDR3 DNA: TGTGCCAGCAGCCAACTACTAGCGGGGGGTACAAGCTCCTACAATGAGCAGTTCTTC; CDR3 protein: CASSQLLAGGTSSYNEQFF
V gene: TRBV5-4; J gene: TRBJ1-2; D gene: -; clone size: once; CDR3 DNA: TGTGCCAGCAGCTCAGGCGGGGGATTAGGGAACTATGGCTACACCTTC; CDR3 protein: CASSSGGGLGNYGYTF
V gene: TRBV3-1/TRBV3-2; J gene: TRBJ2-3; D gene: TRBD2; clone size: -; CDR3 DNA: TGTGCCAGCAGCTCTGGACTAGCGGGGGGGCGGGCTTACACAGATACGCAGTATTTT; CDR3 protein: CASSSGLAGGRAYTDTQYF
V gene: TRBV27; J gene: TRBJ1-1; D gene: TRBD1; clone size: -; CDR3 DNA: TGTGCCAGCAGCCAACAGGGGGCGCACACTGAAGCTTTCTTT; CDR3 protein: CASSQQGAHTEAFF
V gene: TRBV4-2; J gene: TRBJ2-1; D gene: TRBD2; clone size: -; CDR3 DNA: TGTGCCAGCAGCCAAGGCCTAGCGGGGGGGCCATATGAGCAGTTCTTC; CDR3 protein: CASSQGLAGGPYEQFF
V gene: TRBV5-1; J gene: TRBJ1-5; D gene: TRBD1; clone size: -; CDR3 DNA: TGCGCCAGGCCGACAGGGCTAAATCAGCCCCAGCATTTT; CDR3 protein: CARPTGLNQPQHF
V gene: TRBV18; J gene: TRBJ2-2; D gene: TRBD2; clone size: -; CDR3 DNA: TGTGCCAGCTCACCAGCCACGGGACTAGCGACCGGGGAGCTGTTTTTT; CDR3 protein: CASSPATGLATGELFF
V gene: TRBV4-1; J gene: TRBJ1-2; D gene: -; clone size: -; CDR3 DNA: TGCGCCAGCAGCCAAGCTTTCGTCACAGGGAATGGCTACACCTTC; CDR3 protein: CASSQAFVTGNGYTF
V gene: TRBV4-2; J gene: TRBJ2-2; D gene: -; clone size: -; CDR3 DNA: TGTGCCAGCAGCCAATTAACGGGAACCAACACCGGGGAGCTGTTTTTT; CDR3 protein: CASSQLTGTNTGELFF
V gene: TRBV6-5; J gene: TRBJ1-2; D gene: TRBD1; clone size: -; CDR3 DNA: TGTGCCAGCAGTCTGCAGGGGGCGCGGGATGGCTACACCTTC; CDR3 protein: CASSLQGARDGYTF
V gene: TRBV4-2; J gene: TRBJ2-1; D gene: TRBD2; clone size: -; CDR3 DNA: TGTGCCAGCAGCCACCAGGACGGGGGGGCGAATGAGCAGTTCTTC; CDR3 protein: CASSHQDGGANEQFF
V gene: TRBV7-2; J gene: TRBJ1-4; D gene: -; clone size: -; CDR3 DNA: TGTGCCAGCAGCTTAGGTGAGAATGGCGGTGAAAAACTGTTTTTT; CDR3 protein: CASSLGENGGEKLFF
V gene: TRBV7-9; J gene: TRBJ2-1; D gene: TRBD2; clone size: -; CDR3 DNA: TGTGCCAGCACCACGGGACTAGCGGGAGCCTCCTACAATGAGCAGTTCTTC; CDR3 protein: CASTTGLAGASYNEQFF
V gene: TRBV24-1; J gene: TRBJ1-2; D gene: TRBD1; clone size: -; CDR3 DNA: TGTGCCACCAGTGACCCCAGACAGGGTGGCTATGGCTACACCTTC; CDR3 protein: CATSDPRQGGYGYTF